This T cell receptor beta chain appears in the sequencing data of a study of blood T cell repertoires in COVID-19. The assay was immunoSEQ multiplex PCR, and TCRdb's table has in-frame clones only and misses some. This sample has fewer than 400,000 clones, with 92% found just once. Trimming stripped 3 bases from V and 9 bases from J, with 18 bases between. The CDR3 covers 15 residues. Per germline, CDR1 MDHEN and CDR2 SYDVKM. Participants' own reports of clinical history determined their cohort assignment. The gene calls are TRBV28 and TRBJ2-1; D ambiguous. The sample consisted of PBMCs or T cells enriched from blood (not recorded which). The origin of this receptor is a woman aged 25 to 45 who had recovered from COVID-19. CDR3 loop: CASSFEDLLLGEQFF. CDR3 sequence (DNA): TGTGCCAGCAGTTTTGAGGATTTACTCCTCGGTGAGCAGTTCTTC.